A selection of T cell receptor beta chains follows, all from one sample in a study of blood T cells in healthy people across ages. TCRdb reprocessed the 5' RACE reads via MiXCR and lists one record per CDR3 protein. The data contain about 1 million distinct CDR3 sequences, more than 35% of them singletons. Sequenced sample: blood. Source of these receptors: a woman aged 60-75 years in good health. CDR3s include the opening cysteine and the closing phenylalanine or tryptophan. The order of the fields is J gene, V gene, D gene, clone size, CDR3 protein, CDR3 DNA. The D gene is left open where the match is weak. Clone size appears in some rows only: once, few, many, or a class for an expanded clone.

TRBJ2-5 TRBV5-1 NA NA CASSSGPETQYF TGCGCCAGCAGCTCGGGACCAGAGACCCAGTACTTC
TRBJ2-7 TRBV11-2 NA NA CASSIGTFYEQYF TGTGCCAGCAGCATCGGGACCTTCTACGAGCAGTACTTC
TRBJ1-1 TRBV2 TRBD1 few CASSRQGLNTEAFF TGTGCTAGCAGCAGACAGGGTCTGAACACTGAAGCTTTCTTT
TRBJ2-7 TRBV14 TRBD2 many CASSHSGTSGSSEQYF TGTGCCAGCAGCCACTCCGGGACTAGCGGGAGTAGCGAGCAGTACTTC
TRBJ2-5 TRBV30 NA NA CAWKEGRGTQYF TGTGCCTGGAAGGAGGGTCGGGGGACCCAGTACTTC
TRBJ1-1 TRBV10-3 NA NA CAISPRAGADTEAFF TGTGCCATCAGCCCGCGTGCGGGGGCGGATACTGAAGCTTTCTTT
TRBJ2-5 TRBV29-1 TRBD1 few CSATQTGETQYF TGCAGCGCCACGCAGACAGGGGAGACCCAGTACTTC
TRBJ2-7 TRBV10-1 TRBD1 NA CASIISLDRVNEQYF TGCGCCAGCATCATAAGCTTGGACAGGGTCAACGAGCAGTACTTC
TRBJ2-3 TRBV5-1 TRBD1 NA CASSSGGASGTDTQYF TGCGCCAGCAGCTCAGGGGGCGCATCGGGCACAGATACGCAGTATTTT
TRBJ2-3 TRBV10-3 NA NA CAIRADGGNTDTQYF TGTGCCATCAGGGCCGATGGGGGGAACACAGATACGCAGTATTTT